The source of this T cell receptor (beta chain) is a study of Ad26.COV2.S vaccination and SARS-CoV-2 variants. Findings and limits, study-wide: Vaccinated and placebo-treated recipients had similar non-spike TCR breadth.

Indicated treatment: 19 received Ad26.COV2.S at low or high dose, single or two shots; roughly five received placebo; per-sample allocation not given. Material that was analyzed had been drawn on day 63 after the first vaccine or placebo injection. Assay used: immunoSEQ multiplex PCR; TCRdb lists only in-frame clones, some missing. The sample consists of a few hundred thousand clones, more than 80% of them appearing once. With regard to this clone: Its antigen is currently unknown.

This specimen consisted of peripheral blood, obtained in a trial of Ad26.COV2.S vaccine versus placebo. This clonotype was obtained from a person aged 18-65 years who received the Ad26.COV2.S COVID-19 vaccine or a placebo.

The CDR3 reads CSVEVVTGYGYTF. Written as DNA, the CDR3 is TGCAGCGTTGAAGTGGTCACTGGCTATGGCTACACCTTC. The V call is TRBV29-1, the J call TRBJ1-2; D unclear. Germline assignment: CDR1 SQVTM and CDR2 ANQGSEA. The CDR3 runs 13 residues. Trimming took off 1 base at V and 4 bases at J, with 10 bases between the two ends.